This T cell receptor beta chain was identified during a study of Graves' ophthalmopathy and Graves' hyperthyroidism (dated 2018 in TCRdb). A note on the overall study: A patient counted as having stable hyperthyroidism if there was no progression to ophthalmopathy within 18 months of follow-up. In several hyperthyroidism patients, the T-cell repertoires found in thyroid tissue were compared with those found in blood. In total, some 130 blood samples were TCR-sequenced: approximately 42 ophthalmopathy, around 75 hyperthyroidism and some 17 hyperthyroidism-to-ophthalmopathy patients. The study used TCR beta repertoire signatures to distinguish Graves' ophthalmopathy from Graves' hyperthyroidism and to predict progression to ophthalmopathy. An independent validation cohort comprised fewer than 20 hyperthyroidism patients and over 15 patients who later progressed from hyperthyroidism to ophthalmopathy. After sampling, hyperthyroidism patients received methimazole starting at 30 mg daily, and ophthalmopathy patients received high-dose intravenous methylprednisolone. To explore V-J signatures that separate ophthalmopathy from hyperthyroidism, a discovery set of around 97 patients was enrolled, consisting of about 43 with ophthalmopathy and roughly 60 with stable hyperthyroidism.

Study-level results and caveats: No statistical method was used to predetermine the sample size, and group allocation was not hidden from the investigators. Most expanded thyroid clonotypes with frequency above 0.001 were also detected in blood, suggesting blood repertoires may reflect the thyroid immune response. In validation, the model predicted ophthalmopathy progression with more than 55% sensitivity and approximately 72% specificity; about a dozen predicted patients were CT-confirmed with GO in a median of about 7.1 months. In cross-validation, the 13-signature model distinguished ophthalmopathy from stable hyperthyroidism with more than 85% sensitivity and approximately 81% specificity, while in the test set the corresponding values were 80% and 75%.

Patients with hyperthyroidism were aged 18 to 65 years, had been newly diagnosed, and had a disease duration of less than 2 months. Patients with other autoimmune diseases, uncontrolled infections, pregnancy or lactation were excluded from the study. Diagnosis was based on clinical symptoms, serum thyroxine, TRAb, thyroid ultrasound and orbital computed tomography. Total RNA was extracted with Trizol reagent and quality-checked on an Agilent 2100 Bioanalyzer. This clonotype has ten or more counts. Its binding antigen is unknown. Nothing much larger sits one base from this clone, and base qualities are not available. For repertoire sequencing, the TCR beta CDR3 regions were amplified from RNA transcripts. The first round of RT-PCR was done with HTBI primers and the Qiagen OneStep RT-PCR kit, and was followed by a second round of multiplex PCR, then size selection and purification. Libraries were sequenced paired-end with 100 bp reads on an Illumina HiSeq2000. As for the authors' bioinformatics: SOAPnuke was used for read processing, and reads with adapters, uncalled bases, a mean Phred below 15, or no exact constant-primer or identifier match were discarded. COPE v1.2.5 was used to merge the high-quality paired reads. Each unique nucleotide sequence was defined as a clonotype, and clonotypes were aligned to IMGT TRB V, D and J references with MiTCR v1.1. Only V-J combinations with frequency above 0.0001 were analysed, covering about 99% of repertoires. A TCR clonal expansion and chaos score per V-J combination was defined as the ratio of F50 clonal expansion to chaos observed in the TCRdist matrix. Welch's t-statistics and random forest were used to reduce the features to 10 to 15 V-J combinations, which were then used as input to a naive Bayes classifier. Thyroid-blood repertoire similarity was quantified with the Morisita-Horn index. TCRdb trimmed public reads at Q25 via fastp, called clones via MiXCR and kept in-frame beta chains. Rows with a matching CDR3 protein are joined into one entry that keeps the most common DNA and genes. The V and J calls were not made by the authors but by TCRdb's processing. This sample is represented by roughly 600,000 distinct CDR3 sequences; just under 40% of them were singletons. Roughly 4.5% of the sample rests with the top ten.

Including cysteine and phenylalanine, the CDR3 has 14 amino acids. Only the CDR3 region is kept as DNA, spanning 42 bases read in frame from base 1. V gives up 5 bases and J gives up 0 bases, and the segment between their germline ends measures 10 bases. This clonotype originated in an adult man with Graves' hyperthyroidism. This sequence uses TRBV12-3 or TRBV12-4 and TRBJ1-1, with no confident D gene call. The sequencing input was peripheral blood or thyroid tissue (not recorded which). The base sequence is TGTGCCAGCAGTCTCTTTGGGCTGAACACTGAAGCTTTCTTT. Translation gives CASSLFGLNTEAFF.